Following are 25 T cell receptor beta chains from one sample sequenced in a study of metastatic and nonmetastatic thyroid tumors. TCRdb reassembled clones from the PCR reads with MiXCR. The sample holds around 20,000 clones, around 28% seen once. Each patient came to thyroid surgery without any prior treatment (of any kind). The sequencing sample was made of tumor tissue. The receptors stem from a male donor with papillary thyroid cancer or a benign thyroid nodule (not recorded which). Some clones in this sample may be carry-over from other donors' samples.

Only a few counts were recorded for this clone. This sequence joins TRBV6-4 and TRBJ2-1; 7 bases are shared with TRBD2. The J segment lost 8 bases and the V segment lost 6 bases, leaving 13 bases of the junction unmatched. The CDR3 covers 15 residues. CDR1 and CDR2 (germline): MRHNA, SNTAGT. The CDR3 bases are TGTGCCAGCAGCCCTAGCGGTACCTCTATGCATGAGCAGTTCTTC. Residues: CASSPSGTSMHEQFF.

In regard to this clone: Its ends do not fully match the called genes, so a read error is possible. This chain joins TRBV20-1 and TRBJ1-5, with D uncertain. CDR1 and CDR2 from the germline V gene are DFQATT and SNEGSKA (reference sequence). The CDR3 length is 13 residues. CDR3 region: CCAQRGSNQPQHF. DNA of the CDR3: TGCTGTGCACAACGAGGGAGCAATCAGCCCCAGCATTTT.

This clone has a handful of counts. The rearrangement uses TRBV18 and TRBJ1-2; D might be TRBD1 (6 bases). The CDR3 length is 18 residues. Germline V lookup: CDR1 KGHSH, CDR2 LQKENI. V lost 3 bases to trimming and J lost 8 bases, with 28 bases between them. The CDR3 DNA reads TGTGCCAGCTCACCGAGGATCCCGGCAGGGGATGTCCTAGAGGGCTACACCTTC. Amino acid sequence: CASSPRIPAGDVLEGYTF.

In this sample, this clone turned up many times. J is TRBJ1-2 and V is TRBV7-9; the match to TRBD1 covers 8 bases. CDR1 and CDR2 from the germline V gene are SEHNR and FQNEAQ (reference sequence). The CDR3 is 15 amino acids. J gave up 6 bases and V 1 base, and 7 bases lay outside the gene matches. The CDR3 DNA sequence: TGTGCCAGCAGCTTAGTGCAGGGGGCCTCTGATGGCTACACCTTC. This codes for CASSLVQGASDGYTF.

This clone was recorded many times. The chain joins TRBV5-8 to TRBJ2-6, with TRBD1 as a possible D gene (5 bases). Trimming took off 3 bases at V and 0 bases at J, with 10 bases between the two ends. The V gene's germline CDR1 is SGHTS and CDR2 YDEGEE. The CDR3 extends over 16 amino acids. The CDR3 region has the DNA TGTGCCAGCAGCTCACACAGGAGCTCTGGGGCCAACGTCCTGACTTTC. Translating it yields CASSSHRSSGANVLTF.

Ten or more counts support this clone. The chain recombines TRBV29-1 with TRBJ2-5, with D possibly being TRBD2 (5 bases). Germline V gene data show CDR1 as SQVTM and CDR2 as ANQGSEA. The CDR3 is made up of 14 amino acids. V was pared by 2 bases and J by 2 bases, with 12 bases between. The CDR3 here is CSVELRAEQETQYF. In DNA form, the CDR3 reads TGCAGCGTTGAATTGAGGGCGGAGCAAGAGACCCAGTACTTC.

This clone was detected a few times. The chain couples TRBV6-1 to TRBJ2-1; a weak D match, TRBD1 (6 bases). The CDR3 covers 12 residues. Trimming took off 5 bases at V and 15 bases at J, with 17 bases between the two ends. Per the germline V gene, CDR1 is MNHNS and CDR2 is SASEGT. Written as DNA, the CDR3 is TGTGCCAGCAGTAACGACAGGCCGGTCCGGTTCTTC. It is translated as CASSNDRPVRFF.

By sample share, this clone is medium-sized. The rearrangement links TRBV20-1 to TRBJ1-2, with 8 bases aligning to TRBD1. J lost 5 bases, V lost 5 bases, and 7 bases had no gene match. Germline V gene lookup returns CDR1 DFQATT and CDR2 SNEGSKA (reference sequence). The CDR3 runs to 13 residues. CDR3 in DNA: TGCAGTGCTCAACTGACAGGGGATTATGGCTACACCTTC. This encodes CSAQLTGDYGYTF.

This clone showed up just a few times. This sequence joins TRBV28 and TRBJ2-7, with TRBD1 matching over 11 bases. The germline CDR1 and CDR2 sequences are MDHEN and SYDVKM. The ends lost 2 bases at V and 7 bases at J; junction bases unmatched: 7. The CDR3 is 15 residues long. The CDR3 DNA follows: TGTGCCAGCAGTTTACCCGGGACAGGGGGTCGGGAGCAGTACTTC. This encodes CASSLPGTGGREQYF.

This clone was seen a handful of times. J is TRBJ1-2 and V is TRBV28; D is unclear. Germline-derived CDR1 and CDR2 are MDHEN and SYDVKM. V was pared by 2 bases and J by 8 bases, with 15 bases between. CDR3 length equals 14 residues. This CDR3 is CASSLVSGLWGYTF. The CDR3 nucleotides read TGTGCCAGCAGTTTAGTTAGCGGGCTATGGGGCTACACCTTC.

This clone was detected ten times or more. The rearrangement uses TRBV2 and TRBJ1-1; D is unresolved. Trimming cost V 2 bases and J 3 bases, with 13 bases left between them. The CDR3 is made up of 15 amino acids. Germline loops: CDR1 SNHLY, CDR2 FYNNEI. The CDR3 DNA reads TGTGCCAGCAGTGAAATCTTAGGGCAGTACACTGAAGCTTTCTTT. Amino acid sequence: CASSEILGQYTEAFF.

This clone has a handful of counts. The chain joins TRBV29-1 to TRBJ2-7, with TRBD1 identical over 9 bases. The germline gives CDR1 SQVTM, CDR2 ANQGSEA. The CDR3 is 15 residues long. The ends lost 4 bases at V and 4 bases at J; junction bases unmatched: 11. CDR3 sequence (DNA): TGCAGCGTTGGTTGGGGGGATGGACAGGGGTACGAGCAGTACTTC. It is translated as CSVGWGDGQGYEQYF.

By frequency in the sample, this clone is medium-sized. CDR3 nucleotide sequence: TGTGCCAGCAGGCTTGCGCGGGAAGACTACGAGCAGTACTTC. Translation gives CASRLAREDYEQYF. V gene TRBV2 combines with J gene TRBJ2-7, with a possible D match to TRBD2 (6 bases). V lost 6 bases and J 3 bases, leaving 15 bases between the germline ends. CDR1 is SNHLY and CDR2 is FYNNEI in the germline V gene. The CDR3 runs 14 residues.

This clone was counted between two and nine times. The CDR3 bases are TGTGCCAGCACCCTGGGGGCCAGTACCTACGAGCAGTACTTC. Translation gives CASTLGASTYEQYF. The V and J genes are TRBV28 and TRBJ2-7; the D gene is possibly TRBD1 (6 bases). CDR3 size: 14 residues. V was pared by 7 bases and J by 2 bases, with 15 bases between. CDR1 is MDHEN, CDR2 SYDVKM, per germline.

This chain joins TRBV20-1 and TRBJ2-1, with 8 bases that match TRBD2. Germline loops: CDR1 DFQATT, CDR2 SNEGSKA (reference sequence). After removal of 6 bases from V and 4 bases from J, the junction contained 11 bases not matched to a gene. The CDR3 extends over 15 amino acids. CDR3 region: CSALPREGSYNEQFF. The CDR3 DNA is TGCAGTGCCCTACCCCGGGAGGGAAGTTACAATGAGCAGTTCTTC.

This clone was found many times. This chain uses TRBV19 with TRBJ1-2; TRBD1 aligns across 8 bases. The CDR3 extends over 16 amino acids. Germline V gene sequence: CDR1 LNHDA, CDR2 SQIVND (reference sequence). V dropped 7 bases and J dropped 4; count of bases not matched to a gene: 14. The CDR3 DNA sequence: TGTGCCAGTACCCAGGGGGCGAGTTCGTGGCGCTATGGCTACACCTTC. As protein: CASTQGASSWRYGYTF.

This clone is termed medium-sized. The CDR3 DNA reads as TGTGCCAGCAGCTCAGGCGGGGGCTACGAGCAGTACTTC. Its protein product is CASSSGGGYEQYF. The J gene is TRBJ2-7, the V gene TRBV11-2; 7 nucleotides agree with TRBD2. This CDR3 spans 13 amino acids. The V segment lost 4 bases and the J segment 3 bases; nucleotides outside the gene matches: 3. Germline-derived CDR1 and CDR2 are SGHAT and FQNNGV.

The rearrangement uses TRBV5-1 and TRBJ2-3; D is unclear. Germline V gene lookup returns CDR1 SGHRS and CDR2 YFSETQ. V was cut by 2 bases and J by 1 base, with 5 bases left in between. The CDR3 consists of 13 residues. This CDR3 is CASSFQGTDTQYF. The CDR3 coding sequence is TGCGCCAGCAGCTTCCAGGGCACAGATACGCAGTATTTT.

Notes on this clone: The germline gene is not matched at one end of the junction; a read error may be the cause. This rearrangement joins TRBV9 to TRBJ2-5, with D perhaps matching TRBD2 (9 bases). Germline V gene lookup returns CDR1 SGDLS and CDR2 YYNGEE. The CDR3 is made up of 14 amino acids. The chain's CDR3 is CSSSGGTGIETQYF. The CDR3 coding sequence is TGTTCCAGCAGCGGGGGGACAGGTATCGAGACCCAGTACTTC.

In this sample, this clone turned up many times. This chain links TRBV5-6 with TRBJ1-2; D may be TRBD1 (5 bases). Trimming shortened V by 0 bases and J by 5 bases, and 17 bases separated the two germline ends. Germline values: CDR1 SGHDT, CDR2 YYEEEE. The CDR3 consists of 16 residues. The CDR3 sequence is CASSLESQGRIYGYTF. DNA of the CDR3: TGTGCCAGCAGCTTGGAGTCGCAGGGTAGGATATATGGCTACACCTTC.

This clone was observed once. The chain employs TRBV30 and TRBJ1-1; 8 bases fit TRBD1. Trimming took 3 bases from V and 2 from J; bases not matched to a gene: 2. In germline, CDR1 is GTSNPN, CDR2 SVGIG (reference sequence). This CDR3 spans 13 amino acids. The CDR3 spells CAWSAGGNTEAFF. The CDR3, as DNA: TGTGCCTGGAGCGCAGGGGGCAACACTGAAGCTTTCTTT.

This clone was found many times. V gene TRBV27 combines with J gene TRBJ1-1; the match to TRBD1 covers 7 bases. CDR1 MNHEY and CDR2 SMNVEV come from the germline V gene (reference sequence). V dropped 3 bases and J dropped 5; count of bases not matched to a gene: 3. This CDR3 region has 13 residues. CDR3 sequence (DNA): TGTGCCAGCAGTTTGGGACAGAATACTGAAGCTTTCTTT. Translated: CASSLGQNTEAFF.

This clone was detected only a few times. The chain uses TRBV15 and TRBJ2-7; the D gene is possibly TRBD1 (5 bases). Trimming stripped 0 bases from V and 5 bases from J, with 14 bases between. The CDR3 is made up of 15 amino acids. CDR1 and CDR2 (germline): LNHNV, YYDKDF (reference sequence). DNA for the CDR3: TGTGCCACCAGCAGAGATGGATACAGGTTCGACGAGCAGTACTTC. This sequence encodes CATSRDGYRFDEQYF. The whole variable domain, remainder taken from reference TRBV15 and TRBJ2-7, is DAMVIQNPRYQVTQFGKPVTLSCSQTLNHNVMYWYQQKSSQAPKLLFHYYDKDFNNEADTPDNFQSRRPNTSFCFLDIRSPGLGDTAMYLCATSRDGYRFDEQYFGPGTRLTVT.

The chain couples TRBV20-1 to TRBJ2-3; 8 nucleotides align to TRBD2. This CDR3 has 16 amino acids. Trimming took 6 bases from V and 4 from J; bases not matched to a gene: 15. CDR1 DFQATT and CDR2 SNEGSKA come from the germline V gene (reference sequence). CDR3: CSAWLAGGYSSDTQYF. CDR3 DNA sequence: TGCAGTGCCTGGCTAGCGGGTGGATATAGCTCAGATACGCAGTATTTT.

This clone showed up just a few times. The chain combines TRBV19 with TRBJ1-2; D gene unclear. The germline V gene has CDR1 LNHDA and CDR2 SQIVND (reference sequence). Trimming removed 3 bases at V and 8 bases at J, with 10 bases between. The CDR3 consists of 12 residues. In DNA, the CDR3 is TGTGCCAGTAGTATTCGGGATGAAGGCTACACCTTC. It specifies CASSIRDEGYTF.